A selection of T cell receptor beta chains follows, all from one sample in a study of metastatic and nonmetastatic thyroid tumors. TCRdb used MiXCR to call clones anew from the PCR reads. The data show about 93,000 clones, about 13% seen once. The specimen sequenced was blood. The receptors shown here come from a female donor with papillary thyroid cancer or a benign thyroid nodule (not recorded which). Some clones in this sample may be carry-over from other donors' samples. Each CDR3 is given with its conserved first and last residue. A D gene is named only where the DNA matches it firmly. Some rows mark clone size as missing; the rest say once, few, many or name a class of expanded clone.

clone size	V gene	D gene	J gene	CDR3 length	CDR3 DNA	CDR3 protein
many	TRBV12-3/TRBV12-4	TRBD2	TRBJ2-7	15	TGTGCCAGCAGTTCTGGGGGGGGGGGCTCCTACGAGCAGTACTTC	CASSSGGGGSYEQYF
many	TRBV6-1	.	TRBJ1-2	14	TGTGCCAGCAGTGAAACCTTGGAGGGCTATGGCTACACCTTC	CASSETLEGYGYTF
.	TRBV30	.	TRBJ1-1	14	TGTGCCTGGCTCCGAACCGGGGGTAACACTGGAGCTTTCTTT	CAWLRTGGNTGAFF
many	TRBV7-9	.	TRBJ1-4	12	TGTGCCAGCAGCTTACAGGCTGAAAAACTGTTTTTT	CASSLQAEKLFF
many	TRBV7-9	.	TRBJ2-1	15	TGTGCCAGCAGCTTCCTTATTGGTGGGAGGAATGAGCAGTTCTTC	CASSFLIGGRNEQFF
many	TRBV3-1	.	TRBJ2-7	13	TGTGCCAGCAGCCAAGCCACCTCCTACGAGCAGTACTTC	CASSQATSYEQYF
medium-sized	TRBV6-2/TRBV6-3	.	TRBJ1-5	16	TGTGCCAGCAGATCGCATCAGGGGTTCGACAATCAGCCCCAGCATTTT	CASRSHQGFDNQPQHF
many	TRBV7-6	.	TRBJ2-2	13	TGTGCCAGCAGCCATGGACAACCCGGGGAGCTGTTTTTT	CASSHGQPGELFF
.	TRBV20-1	TRBD1	TRBJ1-1	15	TGCAGTGCTCCCCCAGGGGGGGAAGGGGACACTGAAGCTTTCTTT	CSAPPGGEGDTEAFF
few	TRBV12-3/TRBV12-4	TRBD2	TRBJ2-7	13	TGTGCCAGCAGTCAAACGGGACTAGCGGAGCAGTACTTC	CASSQTGLAEQYF
many	TRBV19	TRBD1	TRBJ1-1	14	TGTGCCAGTAGTATGGACAGGTGGAACACTGAAGCTTTCTTT	CASSMDRWNTEAFF
.	TRBV5-1	.	TRBJ2-1	14	TGCGCCAGCAGCTTGGAGGCCCAGGTCAATGAGCAGTTCTTC	CASSLEAQVNEQFF
many	TRBV20-1	.	TRBJ2-7	14	TGCAGTGCTAGATGGACAGATTTTACCTACGAGCAGTACTTC	CSARWTDFTYEQYF
many	TRBV15	TRBD2	TRBJ2-1	16	TGTGCCACCAGCACCCGCGAGCTAGCGGGATACAATGAGCAGTTCTTC	CATSTRELAGYNEQFF
.	TRBV7-2	TRBD2	TRBJ2-7	15	TGTGCCAGCAGCTCGGTCGGGCGGGGGTCCTACGAGCAGTACTTC	CASSSVGRGSYEQYF
few	TRBV7-2	TRBD1	TRBJ1-1	14	TGTGCCAGCATGTGGAGACAGGGGACTACTGAAGCTTTCTTT	CASMWRQGTTEAFF
many	TRBV11-2	TRBD2	TRBJ2-1	16	TGTGCCAGCAGCGTCTATAGCGGGAGAACCCACAATGAGCAGTTCTTC	CASSVYSGRTHNEQFF
many	TRBV6-1	.	TRBJ2-7	12	TGTGCCAGCACCGGGCACACCTACGAGCAGTACTTC	CASTGHTYEQYF
many	TRBV28	TRBD1	TRBJ2-7	16	TGTGCCAGCAGTTCCATCGACAGGGTACCCTCCTACGAGCAGTACTTC	CASSSIDRVPSYEQYF
many	TRBV20-1	TRBD2	TRBJ2-7	12	TGCAGTGCTAGTAGCGGGAGCCAGGAGCAGTACTTC	CSASSGSQEQYF
.	TRBV28	TRBD1	TRBJ1-1	16	TGTGCCAGCAGCTCCTGGACAGGGGGCCGGTGGACTGAATCTTTCTTT	CASSSWTGGRWTESFF
many	TRBV30	.	TRBJ1-3	15	TGTGCCTTGCATCCCAGGGAACCCTCTGGAAACACCATATATTTT	CALHPREPSGNTIYF